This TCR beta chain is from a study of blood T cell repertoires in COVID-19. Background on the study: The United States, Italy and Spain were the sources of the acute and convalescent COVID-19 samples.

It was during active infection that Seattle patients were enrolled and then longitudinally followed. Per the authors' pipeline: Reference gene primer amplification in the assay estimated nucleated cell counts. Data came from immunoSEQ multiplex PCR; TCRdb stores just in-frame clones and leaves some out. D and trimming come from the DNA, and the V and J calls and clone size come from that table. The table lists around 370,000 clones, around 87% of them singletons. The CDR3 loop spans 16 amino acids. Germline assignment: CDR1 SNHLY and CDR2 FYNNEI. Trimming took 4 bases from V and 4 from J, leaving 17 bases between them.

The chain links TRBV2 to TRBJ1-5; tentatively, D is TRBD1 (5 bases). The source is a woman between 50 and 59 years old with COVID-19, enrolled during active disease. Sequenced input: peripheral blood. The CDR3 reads CASSVLLTEINQPQHF. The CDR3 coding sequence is TGTGCCAGCAGTGTCCTTTTGACAGAGATTAATCAGCCCCAGCATTTT.